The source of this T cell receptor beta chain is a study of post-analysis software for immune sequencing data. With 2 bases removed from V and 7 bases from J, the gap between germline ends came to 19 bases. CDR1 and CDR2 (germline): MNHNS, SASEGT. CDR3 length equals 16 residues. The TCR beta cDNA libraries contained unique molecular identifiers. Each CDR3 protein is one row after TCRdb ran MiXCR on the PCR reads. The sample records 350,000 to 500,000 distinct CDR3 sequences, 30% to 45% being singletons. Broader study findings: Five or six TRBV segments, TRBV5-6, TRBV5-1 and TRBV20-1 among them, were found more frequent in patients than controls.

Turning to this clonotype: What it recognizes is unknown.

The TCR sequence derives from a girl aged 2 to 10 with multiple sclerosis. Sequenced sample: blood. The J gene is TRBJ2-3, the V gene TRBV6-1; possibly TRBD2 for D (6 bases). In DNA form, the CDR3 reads TGTGCCAGCAGTGAATCGATGGGGGGTACCCACTATACGCAGTATTTT. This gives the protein CASSESMGGTHYTQYF.